This T cell receptor (beta chain) was recovered during a study of cytomegalovirus exposure and HLA in healthy donors. It was with 60 Vbeta and 13 Jbeta primers that the PCR ran. TCRdb's table, derived via immunoSEQ multiplex PCR, lists solely in-frame clones and lacks some. This table has around 190,000 clones, approximately 80% appearing once. The CDR3 runs to 15 residues. Trimming took 3 bases from V and 0 from J; bases not matched to a gene: 3. Germline CDR1 is SGHNT and CDR2 is YYREEE (reference sequence). This receptor was obtained from a man aged 55-75 years in good health and CMV-seronegative. V usage is TRBV5-4 and J usage is TRBJ2-7, with 10 bases identical to TRBD2. The sequenced sample consisted of PBMCs. In DNA form, the CDR3 reads TGTGCCAGCAGCTATAGCGGGGGGCCCTCCTACGAGCAGTACTTC. It codes for CASSYSGGPSYEQYF.